Each of the 21 T cell receptor beta chains below was sequenced from the same sample in a study of blood T cell repertoires in COVID-19. Measured with immunoSEQ multiplex PCR; TCRdb has only the in-frame clones, and not every one. The sample lists 250,000 to 300,000 clones, roughly 86% occurring once. Sequencing used peripheral blood. The receptors were gathered from a woman aged 25 to 39 with COVID-19, enrolled during active disease.

This clone was counted a few times. V gene TRBV19 combines with J gene TRBJ2-7, with 13 positions matching TRBD2. Germline V CDR1 and CDR2: LNHDA, SQIVND (reference sequence). CDR3 length equals 14 residues. V lost 5 bases to trimming and J lost 7 bases; unmatched junction nucleotides: 5. The DNA for the CDR3 is TGTGCCAGTAGTTTGGGACTAGCGGGACCAGAGCAGTACTTC. It translates to CASSLGLAGPEQYF.

The chain employs TRBV24-1 and TRBJ1-2; D call uncertain. Deletions cut 5 bases from V and 6 bases from J, with 12 bases between. The germline gives CDR1 KGHDR, CDR2 SFDVKD. CDR3 length: 13 amino acids. The CDR3 loop reads CATSVKGGHGYTF. In DNA, the CDR3 is TGTGCCACCAGTGTAAAAGGAGGGCATGGCTACACCTTC.

The chain is built from TRBV7-9 and TRBJ2-2, with TRBD2 as a possible D gene (5 bases). The CDR3 has 15 amino acids. Germline loops: CDR1 SEHNR, CDR2 FQNEAQ (reference sequence). Trimming cost V 3 bases and J 5 bases, with 13 bases left between them. CDR3 sequence reads: CASSLGSSGTGELFF. DNA of the CDR3: TGTGCCAGCAGCTTGGGATCTTCGGGGACCGGGGAGCTGTTTTTT.

V gene TRBV5-1 combines with J gene TRBJ1-4; D gene unclear. The length of the CDR3 is 15 residues. Trimming stripped 0 bases from V and 6 bases from J, with 12 bases between. Per the germline V gene, CDR1 is SGHRS and CDR2 is YFSETQ. The CDR3 region has the DNA TGCGCCAGCAGCTTGGCCGATGGCATTGATGAAAAACTGTTTTTT. It codes for CASSLADGIDEKLFF.

In this sample, this clone turned up a few times. The genes are TRBV5-1 and TRBJ2-7, with D maybe TRBD1 (6 bases). V gave up 4 bases and J gave up 6 bases, with 17 bases separating them. The germline V gene encodes CDR1 SGHRS and CDR2 YFSETQ. This CDR3 has 14 residues. CDR3 amino acids: CASSLTGSAGEQYF. CDR3 sequence (DNA): TGCGCCAGCAGCCTAACAGGGTCGGCTGGCGAGCAGTACTTC.

This clone has more than one count but fewer than ten. The chain is built from TRBV4-2 and TRBJ1-2; maybe TRBD1 (6 bases). Germline-derived CDR1 and CDR2 are LGHNA and YNFKEQ. The CDR3 runs 14 residues. V was trimmed by 5 bases and J by 3 bases, leaving 13 bases between them. The CDR3 reads CASSVGGGDYGYTF. The CDR3, as DNA: TGTGCCAGCAGCGTCGGCGGGGGCGACTATGGCTACACCTTC.

This clone was detected a few times. V usage is TRBV18 and J usage is TRBJ2-5; 7 nucleotides line up with TRBD2. The V gene end was trimmed by 2 bases and the J gene end by 4 bases; junction bases not matched to a gene: 10. The germline V gene encodes CDR1 KGHSH and CDR2 LQKENI. The CDR3 spans 16 residues. CDR3 DNA sequence: TGTGCCAGCTCACCAATTCGCGGGAGAATGGGAGAGACCCAGTACTTC. It is translated as CASSPIRGRMGETQYF.

The chain is built from TRBV9 and TRBJ1-5; D remains unclear. The CDR3 has 13 residues. V was shortened by 2 bases and J by 1 base, with 4 bases between the two germline ends. Per the germline V gene, CDR1 is SGDLS and CDR2 is YYNGEE. The CDR3 loop reads CASSVGSNQPQHF. In nucleotides, the CDR3 is TGTGCCAGCAGCGTTGGCAGCAATCAGCCCCAGCATTTT.

The J gene is TRBJ1-5, the V gene TRBV19; the D gene is possibly TRBD1 (5 bases). CDR3 length equals 15 residues. The germline V gene encodes CDR1 LNHDA and CDR2 SQIVND (reference sequence). V shed 5 bases and J shed 3 bases, with 14 bases lying between them. CDR3 coding DNA: TGTGCCAGTAGTTACAGGAGAGGCACCAATCAGCCCCAGCATTTT. It specifies CASSYRRGTNQPQHF.

The chain uses TRBV5-1 and TRBJ2-7; tentative D call: TRBD2 (5 bases). With 5 bases removed from V and 3 bases from J, the gap between germline ends came to 9 bases. Per the germline V gene, CDR1 is SGHRS and CDR2 is YFSETQ. CDR3 length: 12 residues. Here the CDR3 DNA reads TGCGCCAGCAGTGTCGGGGACTACGAGCAGTACTTC. Amino acid sequence: CASSVGDYEQYF.

The chain couples TRBV4-1 to TRBJ1-1; D remains unclear. This CDR3 comprises 17 residues. Germline V lookup: CDR1 MGHRA, CDR2 YSYEKL. V was shortened by 0 bases and J by 1 base, with 15 bases between the two germline ends. The chain's CDR3 is CASSQEAGSTPNTEAFF. Here the CDR3 DNA reads TGCGCCAGCAGCCAAGAGGCAGGTTCTACCCCGAACACTGAAGCTTTCTTT.

The CDR3 DNA is TGTGCCAGTAGTATGGGGACACCCCTCGAGCAGTACTTC. Translated, it gives CASSMGTPLEQYF. This chain joins TRBV19 and TRBJ2-7, with D possibly being TRBD1 (6 bases). V was pared by 3 bases and J by 6 bases, with 12 bases between. The CDR3 is 13 residues long. In germline, CDR1 is LNHDA, CDR2 SQIVND (reference sequence).

V gene TRBV5-6 combines with J gene TRBJ1-4, with TRBD1 matching over 7 bases. Trimming took 4 bases from V and 6 from J; bases not matched to a gene: 6. The CDR3 is 14 residues long. Looked up from germline, CDR1 is SGHDT and CDR2 is YYEEEE. The chain's CDR3 is CASSTQGKDEKLFF. CDR3 nucleotide sequence: TGTGCCAGCAGCACACAGGGGAAGGATGAAAAACTGTTTTTT.

This chain joins TRBV27 and TRBJ2-3; TRBD2 matches at 8 bases. There are 14 residues in the CDR3. Germline values: CDR1 MNHEY, CDR2 SMNVEV (reference sequence). V shed 6 bases and J 1 base; nucleotides not matched to a gene: 3. The CDR3 here is CASSLSGGTDTQYF. The CDR3 DNA is TGTGCCAGCAGCCTTAGCGGGGGCACAGATACGCAGTATTTT.

The chain's CDR3 is CAWSSSIGEQFF. DNA for the CDR3: TGTGCCTGGAGTTCCTCGATCGGTGAGCAGTTCTTC. The V and J genes are TRBV30 and TRBJ2-1; no clear D gene. CDR1 GTSNPN and CDR2 SVGIG come from the germline V gene (reference sequence). V lost 2 bases, J lost 9 bases, and 11 bases lay in between. CDR3 length equals 12 residues.

The chain has TRBV3-1 (or the pseudogene TRBV3-2) and TRBJ2-2; unclear D gene. Per the germline V gene, CDR1 is LGHDT and CDR2 is YNNKEL (reference sequence). CDR3 size: 13 residues. V lost 3 bases and J lost 8, with 10 bases in between. CDR3 DNA sequence: TGTGCCAGCAGCCAGATAGTGTCGGGGGAGCTGTTTTTT. Translating it yields CASSQIVSGELFF.

The chain combines TRBV5-1 with TRBJ2-7; perhaps TRBD1 as D (6 bases). The length of the CDR3 is 14 residues. The germline V gene has CDR1 SGHRS and CDR2 YFSETQ. The V end was cut by 4 bases, the J end by 3 bases, with 14 bases between. This CDR3 reads CASSKDGTNYEQYF. CDR3 in DNA: TGCGCCAGCAGCAAGGACGGGACAAACTACGAGCAGTACTTC.

The rearrangement links TRBV6-5 to TRBJ1-4; D gene uncertain. In germline, CDR1 is MNHEY, CDR2 SVGAGI. V lost 2 bases and J lost 4, with 5 bases in between. The CDR3 sequence is 13 residues long. The CDR3 is CASSYRSNEKLFF. CDR3 DNA sequence: TGTGCCAGCAGTTACCGGAGTAATGAAAAACTGTTTTTT.

The V gene is TRBV6-1, the J gene TRBJ1-1; D ambiguous. The CDR3 has 12 amino acids. Trimming removed 0 bases at V and 8 bases at J, with 7 bases between. Germline loops: CDR1 MNHNS, CDR2 SASEGT. The CDR3 spells CASSEAYREAFF. The CDR3 bases are TGTGCCAGCAGTGAAGCTTACCGGGAAGCTTTCTTT.

The chain combines TRBV10-3 with TRBJ1-3; TRBD1 agrees at 7 bases. CDR1 is ENHRY, CDR2 SYGVKD, per germline. Losses at the gene ends were 6 bases for V and 4 bases for J; bases not matched to a gene: 12. The CDR3 contains 16 residues. CDR3 protein: CAISARAPGQGNTIYF. The CDR3, as DNA: TGTGCCATCAGCGCACGAGCCCCGGGACAGGGAAACACCATATATTTT.

The genes are TRBV11-2 and TRBJ1-3; 11 bases map to TRBD1. Unmatched junction bases numbered 7, after V lost 0 bases and J lost 3 bases. There are 18 residues in the CDR3. In germline, CDR1 is SGHAT, CDR2 FQNNGV. The CDR3 sequence is CASSLDRGQGASGNTIYF. For the CDR3, the DNA is TGTGCCAGCAGCTTAGATCGCGGACAGGGGGCCAGTGGAAACACCATATATTTT.